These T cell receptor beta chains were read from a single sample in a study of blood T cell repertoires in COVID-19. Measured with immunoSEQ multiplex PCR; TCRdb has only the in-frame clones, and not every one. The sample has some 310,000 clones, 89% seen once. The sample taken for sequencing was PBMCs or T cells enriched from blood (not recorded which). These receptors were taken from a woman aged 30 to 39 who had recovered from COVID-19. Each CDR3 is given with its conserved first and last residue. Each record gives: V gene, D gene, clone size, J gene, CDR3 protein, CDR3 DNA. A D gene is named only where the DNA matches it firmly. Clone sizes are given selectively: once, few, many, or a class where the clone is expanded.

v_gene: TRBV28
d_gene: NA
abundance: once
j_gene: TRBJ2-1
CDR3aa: CASYPTATRHGGHNEQFF
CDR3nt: TGTGCCAGCTACCCAACCGCCACTCGGCACGGCGGCCACAATGAGCAGTTCTTC

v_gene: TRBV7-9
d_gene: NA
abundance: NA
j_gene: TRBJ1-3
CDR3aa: CASSPRGHSGNTIYF
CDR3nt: TGTGCCAGCAGCCCCCGCGGGCACTCTGGAAACACCATATATTTT

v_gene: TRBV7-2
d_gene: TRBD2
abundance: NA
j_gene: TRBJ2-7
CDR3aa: CASSAAGTSVSYEQYF
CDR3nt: TGTGCCAGCAGCGCAGCCGGGACTAGCGTGTCCTACGAGCAGTACTTC

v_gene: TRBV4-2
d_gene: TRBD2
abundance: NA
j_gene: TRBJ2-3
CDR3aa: CASSYPGLAPESGADTQYF
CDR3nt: TGTGCCAGCAGCTATCCGGGACTAGCGCCCGAGTCGGGCGCAGATACGCAGTATTTT

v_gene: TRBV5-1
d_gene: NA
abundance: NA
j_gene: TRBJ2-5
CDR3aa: CASSLDVSETQYF
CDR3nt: TGCGCCAGCAGCTTGGATGTCTCGGAGACCCAGTACTTC

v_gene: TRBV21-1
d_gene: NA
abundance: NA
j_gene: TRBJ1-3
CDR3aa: CASTMPGTIYF
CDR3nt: TGTGCCAGCACTATGCCGGGCACCATATATTTT

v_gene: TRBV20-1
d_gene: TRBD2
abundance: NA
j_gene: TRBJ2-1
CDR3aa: CSASDAGVYNNEQFF
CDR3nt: TGCAGTGCTAGTGACGCGGGAGTATATAACAATGAGCAGTTCTTC

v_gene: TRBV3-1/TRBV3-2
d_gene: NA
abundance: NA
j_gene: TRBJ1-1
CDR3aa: CLYRSGTRTVNTEAFF
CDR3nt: TGTCTCTACAGGTCAGGAACAAGGACGGTGAACACTGAAGCTTTCTTT

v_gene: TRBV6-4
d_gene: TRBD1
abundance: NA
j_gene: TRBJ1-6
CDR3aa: CASSEQGIGNSPLHF
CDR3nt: TGTGCCAGCAGTGAACAGGGGATAGGTAATTCACCCCTCCACTTT

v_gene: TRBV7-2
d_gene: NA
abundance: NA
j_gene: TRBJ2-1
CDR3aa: CASSTLSSSYNEQFF
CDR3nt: TGTGCCAGCAGCACTCTCTCTAGCTCCTACAATGAGCAGTTCTTC

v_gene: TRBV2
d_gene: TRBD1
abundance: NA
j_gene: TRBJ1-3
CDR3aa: CASIQQGAPGNTIYF
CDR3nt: TGTGCCAGCATCCAACAGGGGGCGCCGGGAAACACCATATATTTT

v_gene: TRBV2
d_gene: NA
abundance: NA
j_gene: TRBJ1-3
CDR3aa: CASTEGLSSGNTIYF
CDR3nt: TGTGCCAGCACCGAGGGACTGAGCTCTGGAAACACCATATATTTT

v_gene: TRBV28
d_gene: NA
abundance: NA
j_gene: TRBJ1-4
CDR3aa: CASYERGLGEKLFF
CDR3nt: TGTGCCAGCTACGAGAGGGGGTTAGGGGAAAAACTGTTTTTT

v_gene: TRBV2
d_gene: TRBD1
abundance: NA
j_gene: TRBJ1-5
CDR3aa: CASSDPLGTGGGNQPQHF
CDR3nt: TGTGCCAGCAGTGACCCGCTCGGGACAGGGGGCGGCAATCAGCCCCAGCATTTT

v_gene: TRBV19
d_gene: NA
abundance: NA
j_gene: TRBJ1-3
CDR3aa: CASSIPGSSGNTIYF
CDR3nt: TGTGCCAGTAGTATACCGGGAAGCTCTGGAAACACCATATATTTT

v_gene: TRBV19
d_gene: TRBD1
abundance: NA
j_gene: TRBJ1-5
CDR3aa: CASSTGQGGGQPQHF
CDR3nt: TGTGCCAGTAGTACCGGACAGGGTGGTGGTCAGCCCCAGCATTTT

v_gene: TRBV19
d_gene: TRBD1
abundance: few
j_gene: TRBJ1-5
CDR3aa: CASTPDRGDQPQHF
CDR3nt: TGTGCCAGTACCCCCGACAGGGGGGATCAGCCCCAGCATTTT

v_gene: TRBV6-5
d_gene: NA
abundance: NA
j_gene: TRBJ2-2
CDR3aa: CASSYRDTHHPLLF
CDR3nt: TGTGCCAGCAGTTACCGGGACACTCATCATCCGCTTCTTTTT

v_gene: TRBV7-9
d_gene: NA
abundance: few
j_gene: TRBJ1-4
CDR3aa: CASSRYLLRTNEKLFF
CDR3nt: TGTGCCAGCAGCCGCTACCTCTTGCGCACTAATGAAAAACTGTTTTTT

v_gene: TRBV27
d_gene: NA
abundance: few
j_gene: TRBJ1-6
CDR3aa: CASSPMAAYNSPLHF
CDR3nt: TGTGCCAGCAGTCCAATGGCCGCTTATAATTCACCCCTCCACTTT

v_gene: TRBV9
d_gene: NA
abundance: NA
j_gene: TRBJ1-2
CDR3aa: CASRYEEQGNYGYTF
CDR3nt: TGTGCCAGCAGGTATGAAGAACAGGGTAACTATGGCTACACCTTC

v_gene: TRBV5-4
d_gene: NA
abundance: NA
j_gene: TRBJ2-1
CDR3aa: CASSPGLLLVDEQFF
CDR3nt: TGTGCCAGCAGCCCAGGACTACTACTGGTGGATGAGCAGTTCTTC

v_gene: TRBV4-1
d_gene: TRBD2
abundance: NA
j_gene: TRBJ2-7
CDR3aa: CASSQIYSGLAVYEQYF
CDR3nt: TGCGCCAGCAGCCAAATATATTCGGGACTAGCGGTTTACGAGCAGTACTTC

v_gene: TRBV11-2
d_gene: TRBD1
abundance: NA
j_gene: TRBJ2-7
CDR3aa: CASSLRQGDSEQYF
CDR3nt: TGTGCCAGCAGCTTACGACAGGGGGACTCCGAGCAGTACTTC

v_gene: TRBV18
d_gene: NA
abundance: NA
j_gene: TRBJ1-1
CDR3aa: CASSPQSRANTEAFF
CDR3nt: TGTGCCAGCTCACCACAGTCGCGGGCCAACACTGAAGCTTTCTTT

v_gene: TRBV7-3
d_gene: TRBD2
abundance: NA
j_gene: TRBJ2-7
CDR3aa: CASSATSGITEQYF
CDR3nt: TGTGCCAGCAGCGCCACTAGCGGGATAACCGAGCAGTACTTC

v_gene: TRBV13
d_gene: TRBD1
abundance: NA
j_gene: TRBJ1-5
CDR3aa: CASSSRQGGVRNQPQHF
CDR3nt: TGTGCCAGCAGCTCCCGACAGGGGGGGGTTAGAAATCAGCCCCAGCATTTT

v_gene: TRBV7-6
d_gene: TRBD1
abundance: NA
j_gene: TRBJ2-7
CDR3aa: CASSVGQGKATYEQYF
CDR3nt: TGTGCCAGCAGCGTAGGACAGGGTAAAGCTACCTACGAGCAGTACTTC

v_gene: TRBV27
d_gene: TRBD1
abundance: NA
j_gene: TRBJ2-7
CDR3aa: CASTSTGTETYEQYF
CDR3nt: TGTGCCAGCACTTCGACCGGGACAGAGACCTACGAGCAGTACTTC